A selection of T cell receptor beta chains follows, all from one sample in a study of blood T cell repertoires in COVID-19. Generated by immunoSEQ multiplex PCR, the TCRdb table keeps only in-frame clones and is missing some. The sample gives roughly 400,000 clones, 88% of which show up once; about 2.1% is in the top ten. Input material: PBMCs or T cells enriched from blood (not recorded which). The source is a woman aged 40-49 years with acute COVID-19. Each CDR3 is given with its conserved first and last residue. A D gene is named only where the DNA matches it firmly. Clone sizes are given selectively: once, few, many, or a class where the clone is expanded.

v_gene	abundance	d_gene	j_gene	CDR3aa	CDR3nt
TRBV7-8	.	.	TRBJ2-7	CASSLEQGGYEQYF	TGTGCCAGCAGCTTAGAACAGGGCGGGTACGAGCAGTACTTC
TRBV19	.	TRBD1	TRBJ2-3	CASSVDRGGTDTQYF	TGTGCCAGTAGTGTCGACAGGGGAGGCACAGATACGCAGTATTTT
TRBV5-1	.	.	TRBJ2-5	CASSLVGLQETQYF	TGCGCCAGCAGCTTGGTAGGACTACAAGAGACCCAGTACTTC
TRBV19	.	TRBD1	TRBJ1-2	CASSTPIGQGNYGYTF	TGTGCCAGTAGTACCCCGATCGGACAGGGAAACTATGGCTACACCTTC
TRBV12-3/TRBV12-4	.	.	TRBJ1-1	CASRTRTEAFF	TGTGCCAGCAGAACACGTACTGAAGCTTTCTTT
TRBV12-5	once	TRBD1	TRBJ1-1	CASGIGTANTEAFF	TGTGCTAGTGGTATTGGGACAGCGAACACTGAAGCTTTCTTT
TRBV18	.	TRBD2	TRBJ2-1	CASSPGGERYNEQFF	TGTGCCAGCTCACCTGGGGGGGAACGATACAATGAGCAGTTCTTC
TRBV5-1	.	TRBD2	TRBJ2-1	CASSLATGGGSYNEQFF	TGCGCCAGCAGCTTGGCAACCGGCGGGGGGTCCTACAATGAGCAGTTCTTC
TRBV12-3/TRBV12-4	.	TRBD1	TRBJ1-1	CASSPGGRTEAFF	TGTGCCAGCAGTCCAGGGGGCCGAACTGAAGCTTTCTTT
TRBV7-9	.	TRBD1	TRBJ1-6	CASSPARGNNSPLHF	TGTGCCAGCAGCCCCGCCAGGGGGAATAATTCACCCCTCCACTTT
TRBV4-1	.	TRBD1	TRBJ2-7	CASSARDSTYEQYF	TGCGCCAGCAGCGCCCGGGACAGTACCTACGAGCAGTACTTC
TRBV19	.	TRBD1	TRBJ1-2	CASSIGTDSGYTF	TGTGCCAGTAGTATCGGGACAGACAGTGGCTACACCTTC
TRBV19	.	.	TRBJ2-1	CASSIGTLINEQFF	TGTGCCAGTAGTATAGGGACTCTTATCAATGAGCAGTTCTTC
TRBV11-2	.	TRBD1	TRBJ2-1	CASSLVNRGDEQFF	TGTGCCAGCAGCTTAGTAAACAGGGGCGATGAGCAGTTCTTC
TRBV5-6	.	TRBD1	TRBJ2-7	CASSLEQGATYEQYF	TGTGCCAGCAGCTTGGAACAGGGGGCGACCTACGAGCAGTACTTC
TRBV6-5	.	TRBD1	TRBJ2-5	CASREPGQKYF	TGTGCCAGCAGAGAGCCGGGACAGAAGTACTTC
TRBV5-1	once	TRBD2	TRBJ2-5	CASSPRLAGDETQYF	TGCGCCAGCAGCCCTCGACTAGCGGGGGATGAGACCCAGTACTTC
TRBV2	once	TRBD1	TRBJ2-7	CASRDRGGEQYF	TGTGCCAGCAGGGACAGGGGCGGCGAGCAGTACTTC
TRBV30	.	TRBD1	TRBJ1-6	CAWSWTGGNSPLHF	TGTGCCTGGAGCTGGACAGGGGGAAATTCACCCCTCCACTTT
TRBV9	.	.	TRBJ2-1	CASSVVGTATYNEQFF	TGTGCCAGCAGCGTAGTGGGGACTGCCACCTACAATGAGCAGTTCTTC
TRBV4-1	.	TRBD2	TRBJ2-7	CASSQGWGREGREQYF	TGCGCCAGCAGCCAAGGATGGGGCCGGGAGGGGCGCGAGCAGTACTTC
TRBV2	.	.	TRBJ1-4	CASSPVNEKLFF	TGTGCCAGCAGTCCCGTTAATGAAAAACTGTTTTTT
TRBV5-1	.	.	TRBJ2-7	CASSSSRVAEQYF	TGCGCCAGCAGCTCCTCCCGGGTCGCCGAGCAGTACTTC
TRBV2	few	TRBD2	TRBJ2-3	CASSETSGGALYF	TGTGCCAGCAGTGAAACTAGCGGGGGCGCCCTGTATTTT
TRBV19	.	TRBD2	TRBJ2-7	CASSISSGGNPNYEQYF	TGTGCCAGTAGTATTTCTAGCGGGGGAAACCCGAACTACGAGCAGTACTTC
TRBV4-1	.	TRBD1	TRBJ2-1	CASSWPGTGGPNEQFF	TGCGCCAGCAGCTGGCCCGGGACAGGGGGGCCCAATGAGCAGTTCTTC
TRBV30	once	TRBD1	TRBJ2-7	CAWSARNRGPKYF	TGTGCCTGGAGTGCCCGGAACAGGGGGCCAAAGTACTTC
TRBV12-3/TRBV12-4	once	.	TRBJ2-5	CASSSGRRETQYF	TGTGCCAGCTCATCGGGGAGAAGGGAGACCCAGTACTTC
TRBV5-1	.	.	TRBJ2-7	CASSLDPLRGLHEQYF	TGCGCCAGCAGCTTGGACCCTCTACGGGGTTTACACGAGCAGTACTTC
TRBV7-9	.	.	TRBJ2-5	CASSPWSGQETQYF	TGTGCCAGCAGCCCTTGGTCGGGACAAGAGACCCAGTACTTC
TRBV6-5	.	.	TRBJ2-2	CASSTSGELFF	TGTGCCAGCAGTACCAGTGGGGAGCTGTTTTTT
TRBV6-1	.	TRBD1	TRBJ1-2	CASSDLRTGQPYGYTF	TGTGCCAGCAGTGACCTGCGGACAGGTCAACCCTATGGCTACACCTTC
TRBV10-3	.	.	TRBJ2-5	CAISESKGLETQYF	TGTGCCATCAGTGAGTCAAAGGGGTTAGAGACCCAGTACTTC
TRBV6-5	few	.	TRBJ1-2	CASSRTFADYGYTF	TGTGCCAGCAGTCGGACATTTGCGGACTATGGCTACACCTTC
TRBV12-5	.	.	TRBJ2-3	CASSFGRGGLIIPSTHTDTQYF	TGTGCTAGCTCCTTCGGGCGGGGCGGACTCATCATTCCCAGTACTCACACAGATACGCAGTATTTT
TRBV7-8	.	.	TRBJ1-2	CASSLDGGRDYGYTF	TGTGCCAGCAGCTTAGATGGGGGGAGGGACTATGGCTACACCTTC
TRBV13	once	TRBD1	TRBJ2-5	CASSPPGQQETQYF	TGTGCCAGCAGCCCCCCGGGACAGCAAGAGACCCAGTACTTC
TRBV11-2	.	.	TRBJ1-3	CASSHPDTSGNTIYF	TGTGCCAGCAGCCATCCGGACACCTCTGGAAACACCATATATTTT
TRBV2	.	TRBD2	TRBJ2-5	CASSSPLRGDKETQYF	TGTGCCAGCAGCAGTCCACTGCGGGGGGACAAAGAGACCCAGTACTTC
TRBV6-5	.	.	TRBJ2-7	CASSDPQGYEQYF	TGTGCCAGCAGCGACCCCCAGGGTTACGAGCAGTACTTC
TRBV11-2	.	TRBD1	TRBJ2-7	CASSLDGGQGVHEQYF	TGTGCCAGCAGCTTAGACGGGGGACAGGGCGTCCACGAGCAGTACTTC
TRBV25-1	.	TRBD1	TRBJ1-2	CASSNGGTDINYGYTF	TGTGCCAGCAGTAATGGCGGGACAGACATTAACTATGGCTACACCTTC
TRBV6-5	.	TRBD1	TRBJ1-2	CASRKGADSNYGYTF	TGTGCCAGCAGGAAGGGGGCAGACTCTAACTATGGCTACACCTTC
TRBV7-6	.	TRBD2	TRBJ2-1	CASSSGLAGYNEQFF	TGTGCCAGCAGCTCGGGACTAGCGGGGTACAATGAGCAGTTCTTC
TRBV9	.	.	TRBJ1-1	CASSDPHRGTEAFF	TGTGCCAGCAGCGACCCACACCGGGGCACTGAAGCTTTCTTT